The next 21 T cell receptor beta chains were all read from a single sample in a study of cytomegalovirus exposure and HLA in healthy donors. Assay used: immunoSEQ multiplex PCR; TCRdb lists only in-frame clones, some missing. The data contain under 300,000 clones, nearly 90% of them singletons. Sequencing was done on a sample of PBMCs. Every receptor here comes from a woman between 18 and 29 years old in good health and CMV-seronegative.

The genes are TRBV25-1 and TRBJ2-5; 12 bases are shared with TRBD2. Trimming removed 6 bases from V and 3 bases from J; junction bases left unmatched: 5. The germline CDR1 and CDR2 sequences are MGHDK and SYGVNS. This CDR3 comprises 15 residues. CDR3 sequence: CASSPSGGAKETQYF. In DNA form, the CDR3 reads TGTGCCAGCAGCCCTAGCGGGGGGGCCAAAGAGACCCAGTACTTC.

The rearrangement joins TRBV5-1 to TRBJ2-3; 10 nucleotides line up with TRBD1. The V segment lost 4 bases and the J segment 2 bases; nucleotides outside the gene matches: 19. CDR1 and CDR2 from the germline V gene are SGHRS and YFSETQ. This CDR3 has 20 residues. CDR3 protein: CASSHETMGRDRGFTDTQYF. As DNA, the CDR3 is TGCGCCAGCAGCCATGAAACAATGGGCCGGGACAGGGGTTTCACAGATACGCAGTATTTT. The full variable domain, with the rest looked up from reference TRBV5-1 and TRBJ2-3, is KAGVTQTPRYLIKTRGQQVTLSCSPISGHRSVSWYQQTPGQGLQFLFEYFSETQRNKGNFPGRFSGRQFSNSRSEMNVSTLELGDSALYLCASSHETMGRDRGFTDTQYFGPGTRLTVL.

The rearrangement joins TRBV19 to TRBJ1-5; possibly TRBD1 for D (6 bases). The CDR3 is 15 amino acids. V gave up 5 bases and J gave up 1 base, with 12 bases separating them. Germline V CDR1 and CDR2: LNHDA, SQIVND (reference sequence). The CDR3 sequence: CASSPRQESNQPQHF. DNA of the CDR3: TGTGCCAGTAGTCCCAGACAGGAAAGCAATCAGCCCCAGCATTTT.

The rearrangement uses TRBV19 and TRBJ2-7; maybe TRBD2 (5 bases). Germline V gene sequence: CDR1 LNHDA, CDR2 SQIVND (reference sequence). Trimming took off 6 bases at V and 2 bases at J, with 14 bases between the two ends. This CDR3 has 14 amino acids. The CDR3 loop reads CASSVAGGPYEQYV. For the CDR3, the DNA is TGTGCCAGTAGCGTGGCCGGCGGGCCCTACGAGCAGTACGTC.

The V call is TRBV19, the J call TRBJ1-2; D is possibly TRBD1 (5 bases). V lost 7 bases and J lost 3, with 21 bases in between. This CDR3 region has 16 residues. Germline V lookup: CDR1 LNHDA, CDR2 SQIVND (reference sequence). The CDR3 here is CASNLRHRQYYYGYTF. The CDR3 DNA reads as TGTGCCAGTAATCTCCGCCACAGGCAATACTACTATGGCTACACCTTC. The entire variable domain, with the rest obtained from reference TRBV19 and TRBJ1-2, is as follows: DGGITQSPKYLFRKEGQNVTLSCEQNLNHDAMYWYRQDPGQGLRLIYYSQIVNDFQKGDIAEGYSVSREKKESFPLTVTSAQKNPTAFYLCASNLRHRQYYYGYTFGSGTRLTVV.

The CDR3 loop is CASSPLSGTGITDTQYF. The DNA for the CDR3 is TGTGCCAGCTCACCCCTATCCGGGACAGGGATAACAGATACGCAGTATTTT. The chain has TRBV18 and TRBJ2-3; TRBD1 agrees at 9 bases. The CDR3 sequence is 17 residues long. Germline V gene data show CDR1 as KGHSH and CDR2 as LQKENI. The V gene end was trimmed by 3 bases and the J gene end by 3 bases; junction bases not matched to a gene: 10.

The CDR3 DNA reads as TGTGCCAGCAGTTACTTCCCCTTGGGGGGGCACGAGCAGTACTTC. Protein: CASSYFPLGGHEQYF. The chain recombines TRBV6-6 with TRBJ2-7; the D gene is possibly TRBD2 (7 bases). V gave up 1 base and J gave up 5 bases, with 15 bases separating them. This CDR3 contains 15 residues. The germline V gene encodes CDR1 MNHNY and CDR2 SVGAGI (reference sequence).

The chain combines TRBV19 with TRBJ2-7, with D perhaps matching TRBD2 (7 bases). Germline CDR1 is LNHDA and CDR2 is SQIVND (reference sequence). The V and J ends lost 5 bases and 2 bases respectively, with 13 bases between them. There are 14 residues in the CDR3. In nucleotides, the CDR3 is TGTGCCAGTAGTGCGCGGGGGCGGACCTACGAGCAGTACGTC. Residues: CASSARGRTYEQYV.

This chain uses TRBV11-3 with TRBJ2-1; no firm D call. The CDR3 sequence is 13 residues long. V was cut by 1 base and J by 4 bases, with 5 bases left in between. Per the germline V gene, CDR1 is SGHNT and CDR2 is YENEEA. Here the CDR3 reads CASSLGQYNEQFF. The DNA of the CDR3 is TGTGCCAGCAGCTTAGGGCAGTACAATGAGCAGTTCTTC.

V usage is TRBV7-9 and J usage is TRBJ1-1, with a weak D call TRBD1 (5 bases). Per germline, CDR1 SEHNR and CDR2 FQNEAQ (reference sequence). The CDR3 contains 15 residues. The V end was cut by 0 bases, the J end by 5 bases, with 13 bases between. The CDR3 protein is CASSLATGVRTEAFF. DNA of the CDR3: TGTGCCAGCAGCTTAGCCACGGGGGTAAGAACTGAAGCTTTCTTT.

To note about this clone: Other nucleotide sequences from this sample produce the same CDR3. The rearrangement uses TRBV20-1 and TRBJ2-1; the D is unclear. The germline CDR1 and CDR2 sequences are DFQATT and SNEGSKA (reference sequence). The length of the CDR3 is 10 residues. The V end was cut by 3 bases, the J end by 10 bases, with 7 bases between. CDR3 sequence (DNA): TGCAGTGCTAGTCGGCGGGAGCAGTTCTTC. Residues: CSASRREQFF.

The chain combines TRBV30 with TRBJ2-3; 7 bases line up with TRBD1. The CDR3 is 15 residues long. The junction had 3 bases not matched to a gene; V was cut back by 0 bases and J by 0 bases. CDR1 and CDR2 from the germline V gene are GTSNPN and SVGIG (reference sequence). The CDR3 DNA reads as TGTGCCTGGAGTGTAGGGACAGCTAGCACAGATACGCAGTATTTT. Protein sequence: CAWSVGTASTDTQYF.

The chain uses TRBV6-5 and TRBJ2-1; the match to TRBD2 covers 8 bases. The CDR3 runs 14 residues. Germline CDR1 is MNHEY and CDR2 is SVGAGI. The V gene end was trimmed by 7 bases and the J gene end by 4 bases; junction bases not matched to a gene: 6. The CDR3 reads CASMRGVGYNEQFF. The CDR3 coding sequence is TGTGCCAGCATGCGGGGGGTTGGGTACAATGAGCAGTTCTTC.

This clone was found once. The chain couples TRBV13 to TRBJ2-4; D might be TRBD1 (5 bases). With 3 bases removed from V and 1 base from J, the gap between germline ends came to 10 bases. Germline V gives CDR1 PRHDT, CDR2 FYEKMQ (reference sequence). CDR3 length: 15 amino acids. This CDR3 is CASSFQGLAKNIQYF. The CDR3 DNA is TGTGCCAGCAGCTTCCAGGGTTTGGCCAAAAACATTCAGTACTTC.

This clone came up a few times. The chain is built from TRBV28 and TRBJ2-7, with a weak D call TRBD1 (6 bases). Germline V gene lookup returns CDR1 MDHEN and CDR2 SYDVKM. The CDR3 loop spans 18 amino acids. Trimming cost V 1 base and J 0 bases, with 19 bases left between them. CDR3 in amino acids: CASSLLGARTVHSYEQYF. The CDR3 nucleotides read TGTGCCAGCAGTTTATTGGGGGCCCGGACCGTTCACTCCTACGAGCAGTACTTC.

The rearrangement links TRBV15 to TRBJ2-7, with 7 bases lining up with TRBD1. The V gene end was trimmed by 3 bases and the J gene end by 2 bases; junction bases not matched to a gene: 7. The CDR3 extends over 15 amino acids. The germline gives CDR1 LNHNV, CDR2 YYDKDF (reference sequence). Here the CDR3 DNA reads TGTGCCACCAGCAGGCCGGGACAGAACACCTACGAGCAGTACTTC. Protein: CATSRPGQNTYEQYF.

The chain combines TRBV7-6 with TRBJ2-5; 14 positions agree with TRBD2. CDR1 and CDR2 from the germline V gene are SGHVS and FNYEAQ. Trimming removed 1 base from V and 5 bases from J; junction bases left unmatched: 3. The CDR3 totals 16 residues. CDR3: CASSLGGLAGVETQYF. In DNA form, the CDR3 reads TGTGCCAGCAGCTTAGGGGGACTAGCGGGGGTGGAGACCCAGTACTTC.

J is TRBJ2-7 and V is TRBV6-5; D might be TRBD2 (6 bases). The CDR3 is 14 residues long. Trimming took off 5 bases at V and 2 bases at J, with 13 bases between the two ends. Germline CDR1 is MNHEY and CDR2 is SVGAGI. Here the CDR3 reads CASSDFGGAYEQYV. For the CDR3, the DNA is TGTGCCAGCAGTGATTTCGGCGGGGCCTACGAGCAGTACGTC.

The rearrangement links TRBV11-2 to TRBJ1-5; D is uncertain. The CDR3 has 14 residues. Germline V lookup: CDR1 SGHAT, CDR2 FQNNGV. The V end lost 5 bases, the J end lost 0 bases, and 8 bases lay between the germline ends. The CDR3 DNA is TGTGCCAGCAGCCCCGCCTATAGCAATCAGCCCCAGCATTTT. It translates to CASSPAYSNQPQHF.

The gene calls are TRBV30 and TRBJ2-7, with 11 nucleotides matching TRBD1. V was pared by 8 bases and J by 5 bases, with 5 bases of the junction left unmatched. The germline gives CDR1 GTSNPN, CDR2 SVGIG (reference sequence). The CDR3 sequence is 12 residues long. The CDR3 sequence: CARDRGGNEQYF. The CDR3 coding sequence is TGTGCCCGGGACAGGGGGGGAAACGAGCAGTACTTC.

Worth noting for this clone: The junction does not match germline at one end; this may be a read error. The J gene is TRBJ2-7, the V gene TRBV4-1, with D possibly matching TRBD2 (5 bases). Looked up from germline, CDR1 is MGHRA and CDR2 is YSYEKL. The CDR3 runs to 15 residues. In DNA form, the CDR3 reads TGCGCCAGCAGCCAAGAGATAGCGTCCTCCCACGAGCAGTACTTC. It codes for CASSQEIASSHEQYF.